This TCR beta chain was sequenced in a study of vaccination and CD4 T cells after COVID-19. Overall study context: Post-COVID draws followed diagnosis by a median roughly 100 days (range 35 to 161). Post-vaccination samples were procured at a median of approximately 72 days following dose two (range 14 to 241). General observations from the study: In convalescent patients, a median roughly 87% of post-vaccine SARS-CoV-2-reactive clones appeared only after vaccination.

Sequenced with the Oncomine TCR Beta short-read assay was DNA taken from cultured CD4+ T cells. One entry per CDR3 protein results from TCRdb running MiXCR on the PCR reads. The profile covers about 26,000 distinct CDR3 sequences, with 35% to 50% appearing a single time and over 4% taken by the ten largest. Specified time point: late sampling 161 to 241 days after vaccination in a few convalescent patients. Stated treatment: approximately 9-day PBMC culture with coronavirus spike peptide pools or control peptides (ViraFEST assay). Germline values: CDR1 SQVTM, CDR2 ANQGSEA. V was trimmed by 7 bases and J by 0 bases, leaving 10 bases between them. The CDR3 loop spans 14 amino acids. In regard to this clonotype: What it recognizes is unknown.

The sequences come from CD4+ T cells from blood, cultured in vitro, collected about 7 months after SARS-CoV-2 vaccination. This TCR came from a human donor who had recovered from COVID-19. The gene calls are TRBV29-1 and TRBJ1-6, with D perhaps matching TRBD1 (6 bases). CDR3 region: CSARTASYNSPLHF. DNA of the CDR3: TGCAGCGCCAGGACAGCCTCCTATAATTCACCCCTCCACTTT. Filled out from reference TRBV29-1 and TRBJ1-6, the complete variable domain reads SAVISQKPSRDICQRGTSLTIQCQVDSQVTMMFWYRQQPGQSLTLIATANQGSEATYESGFVIDKFPISRPNLTFSTLTVSNMSPEDSSIYLCSARTASYNSPLHFGNGTRLTVT.